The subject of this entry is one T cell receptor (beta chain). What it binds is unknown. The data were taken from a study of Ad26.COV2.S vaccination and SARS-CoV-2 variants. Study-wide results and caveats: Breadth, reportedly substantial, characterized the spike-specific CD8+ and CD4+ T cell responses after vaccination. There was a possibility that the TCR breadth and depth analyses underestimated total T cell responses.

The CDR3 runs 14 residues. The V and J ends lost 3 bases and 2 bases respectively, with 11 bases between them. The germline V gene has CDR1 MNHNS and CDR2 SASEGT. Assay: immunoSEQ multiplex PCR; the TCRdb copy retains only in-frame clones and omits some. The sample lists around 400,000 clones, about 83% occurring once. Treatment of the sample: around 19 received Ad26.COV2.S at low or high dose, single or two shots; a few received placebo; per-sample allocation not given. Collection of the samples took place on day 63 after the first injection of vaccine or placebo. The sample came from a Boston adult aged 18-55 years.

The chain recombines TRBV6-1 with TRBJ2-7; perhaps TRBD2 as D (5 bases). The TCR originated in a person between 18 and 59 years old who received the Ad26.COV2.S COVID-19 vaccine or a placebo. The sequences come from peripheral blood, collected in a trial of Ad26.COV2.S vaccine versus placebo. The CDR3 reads CASSDNSGTYEQYF. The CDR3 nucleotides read TGTGCCAGCAGTGACAACAGCGGTACCTACGAGCAGTACTTC.